This T cell receptor beta chain originates from a study of cytomegalovirus exposure and HLA in healthy donors. Germline V gene sequence: CDR1 MNHEY, CDR2 SMNVEV (reference sequence). Trimming cost V 2 bases and J 0 bases; bases outside gene matches: 16. The CDR3 sequence is 21 residues long. This clone was detected only a few times. The primer mix had 60 Vbeta and 13 Jbeta primers. Assay: immunoSEQ multiplex PCR; the TCRdb copy retains only in-frame clones and omits some. Found here are more than 110,000 clones, 80% of them singletons; the top ten hold around 2.5%. The V gene is TRBV27, the J gene TRBJ2-4; 10 positions match TRBD2. This sequence originates from a man aged 45-60 years in good health and CMV-seronegative. Sequencing was performed on PBMCs. The CDR3 region has the DNA TGTGCCAGCAGTTTAACACCCCTTGTGCTAGCGGGGGAGGTAGCCAAAAACATTCAGTACTTC. It translates to CASSLTPLVLAGEVAKNIQYF.